This TCR beta chain was found in a study of T cell changes during pregnancy in multiple sclerosis. Assay used: immunoSEQ multiplex PCR; TCRdb lists only in-frame clones, some missing. Altogether 30,000 to 35,000 clones are present, 90% being singletons, with the ten largest covering about 10%. Looked up from germline, CDR1 is MGHRA and CDR2 is YSYEKL. V was trimmed by 0 bases and J by 2 bases, leaving 10 bases between them. This CDR3 has 15 residues. This clone was observed a single time. This chain connects TRBV4-1 to TRBJ1-2; TRBD1 is a possible D gene (6 bases). This sequence originates from a female donor with multiple sclerosis, enrolled in a pregnancy study. This material consisted of CD8+ T cells from peripheral blood mononuclear cells, taken before pregnancy. CDR3 in amino acids: CASSQDRGKNYGYTF. The CDR3 DNA sequence: TGCGCCAGCAGCCAAGACAGGGGCAAAAACTATGGCTACACCTTC.